Below, 26 T cell receptor beta chains from the same sample are listed, as sequenced in a study of blood T cells in healthy people across ages. Primers used in a second PCR of about 6 to 11 cycles were a sample-barcoded 5' primer and a J-beta primer mix. TCRdb fed the 5' RACE reads into MiXCR, producing one record per CDR3 protein. The table has about 730,000 distinct CDR3 sequences, about 42% seen once. Sequenced input: blood. The receptors come from a woman in her sixties or seventies in good health.

This clonotype appeared a few times. One junction end disagrees with the germline gene, perhaps due to a read error. The chain couples TRBV5-1 to TRBJ1-1; D may be TRBD1 (5 bases). Germline V gene lookup returns CDR1 SGHRS and CDR2 YFSETQ. This CDR3 is 14 amino acids long. The CDR3 bases are TGTGCCAGCAGCTTGACAGAGTCCAACACTGAAGCTTTCTTT. Translation: CASSLTESNTEAFF.

The chain uses TRBV5-1 and TRBJ2-7, with TRBD2 matching 9 bases. Germline CDR1 SGHRS, CDR2 YFSETQ. The V gene end was trimmed by 5 bases and the J gene end by 5 bases; junction bases not matched to a gene: 14. The CDR3 runs 16 residues. The DNA of the CDR3 is TGCGCCAGCAGATTACCCTTGGCGGGGGGGCAAGACGAGCAGTACTTC. It translates to CASRLPLAGGQDEQYF. The whole variable domain, filled in from reference TRBV5-1 and TRBJ2-7, reads KAGVTQTPRYLIKTRGQQVTLSCSPISGHRSVSWYQQTPGQGLQFLFEYFSETQRNKGNFPGRFSGRQFSNSRSEMNVSTLELGDSALYLCASRLPLAGGQDEQYFGPGTRLTVT.

This clonotype has more than one count but fewer than ten. J is TRBJ2-7 and V is TRBV11-2, with D perhaps TRBD1 (6 bases). This CDR3 comprises 15 residues. The germline CDR1 and CDR2 sequences are SGHAT and FQNNGV. Trimming removed 3 bases at V and 3 bases at J, with 15 bases between. CDR3 coding DNA: TGTGCCAGCAGCTTCACAGGGAGAGGTGTCTACGAGCAGTACTTC. This translates into CASSFTGRGVYEQYF.

CDR3 DNA sequence: TGTGCCAGCAGTCGCGGACGGGGGGCAGATACGCAGTATTTT. This encodes CASSRGRGADTQYF. The genes are TRBV12-3 or TRBV12-4 and TRBJ2-3; 7 bases match TRBD2. The J segment lost 4 bases and the V segment lost 5 bases, leaving 6 bases of the junction unmatched. The CDR3 runs 14 residues.

To note about this clonotype: Given a much more abundant clone one base away, this may be a read error. CDR3 DNA: TGCGCCAGCAGCGTGGAGACAAAAGAGACCCAGTACTTC. The encoded protein is CASSVETKETQYF. V gene TRBV5-1 combines with J gene TRBJ2-7; D is ambiguous. The J call may be in error: the DNA end matches TRBJ2-5 better. This CDR3 spans 13 amino acids. Per the germline V gene, CDR1 is SGHRS and CDR2 is YFSETQ.

This clonotype was detected ten times or more. The rearrangement uses TRBV6-2 or TRBV6-3 and TRBJ2-1; perhaps TRBD2 as D (6 bases). CDR3 length: 14 residues. CDR1 is MNHEY and CDR2 is SVGEGT in the germline V gene. V was pared by 0 bases and J by 8 bases, with 11 bases between. CDR3 DNA sequence: TGTGCCAGCAGTTACTCATCTAGCGCAGATGAGCAGTTCTTC. Translated: CASSYSSSADEQFF.

This clonotype was found many times. The chain carries TRBV6-5 and TRBJ2-6; D possibly corresponds to TRBD1 (5 bases). CDR1 and CDR2 (germline): MNHEY, SVGAGI. The V end lost 10 bases, the J end lost 0 bases, and 16 bases lay between the germline ends. The CDR3 is 16 amino acids. CDR3 amino acids: CATRSDTSSGANVLTF. Written as DNA, the CDR3 is TGTGCCACCCGATCGGACACAAGCTCTGGGGCCAACGTCCTGACTTTC.

With respect to this clonotype: One junction end does not reproduce the germline sequence, and a read error may be involved. This rearrangement joins TRBV3-1 to TRBJ1-4; D not certain. Germline V gene lookup returns CDR1 LGHDT and CDR2 YNNKEL (reference sequence). This CDR3 region has 15 residues. This CDR3 reads CASSQEGNLNEKLFF. The CDR3 DNA sequence: TGTGCCAGCAGCCAAGAGGGCAACCTGAATGAAAAGCTGTTTTTT. Full variable domain (remainder filled in from reference TRBV3-1 and TRBJ1-4): DTAVSQTPKYLVTQMGNDKSIKCEQNLGHDTMYWYKQDSKKFLKIMFSYNNKELIINETVPNRFSPKSPDKAHLNLHINSLELGDSAVYFCASSQEGNLNEKLFFGSGTQLSVL.

This clonotype was detected only once. The chain links TRBV7-3 to TRBJ2-5, with D possibly matching TRBD1 (6 bases). Germline assignment: CDR1 SGHTA and CDR2 FQGTGA. V lost 5 bases and J 5 bases, leaving 21 bases between the germline ends. This CDR3 spans 16 amino acids. The CDR3 loop reads CASSRAGENRLETQYF. The CDR3, as DNA: TGTGCCAGCAGCCGGGCAGGGGAAAATCGGTTGGAGACCCAGTACTTC.

This clonotype was seen at least ten times. The CDR3 here is CASRSQGQETQYF. CDR3 DNA sequence: TGTGCCAGCAGGTCGCAGGGTCAAGAGACCCAGTACTTC. This sequence joins TRBV28 and TRBJ2-5; tentatively, D is TRBD1 (5 bases). The germline CDR1 and CDR2 sequences are MDHEN and SYDVKM. The CDR3 is 13 residues long. V lost 6 bases, J lost 2 bases, and 10 bases lay in between.

This clonotype has a single count. The rearrangement joins TRBV7-2 to TRBJ2-7; D might be TRBD1 (6 bases). The DNA end favors TRBJ2-5, so the J call may be wrong. CDR3 length: 14 residues. CDR1 is SGHTA, CDR2 FQGNSA, per germline. CDR3 in DNA: TGTGCCAGCAGAGTACAGGGATCCCAAGAGACCCAGTACTTC. It is translated as CASRVQGSQETQYF.

Remarks on this clonotype: At one end the junction does not follow the germline gene, possibly because of a read error. The chain links TRBV14 to TRBJ2-7; 9 nucleotides line up with TRBD2. This CDR3 contains 14 residues. Germline CDR1 is SGHDN and CDR2 is FVKESK. Here the CDR3 reads CACSQGGGGYEQYF. CDR3 nucleotides: TGTGCCTGCAGCCAAGGCGGGGGGGGTTACGAGCAGTACTTC. The full variable domain, with the rest looked up from reference TRBV14 and TRBJ2-7, is EAGVTQFPSHSVIEKGQTVTLRCDPISGHDNLYWYRRVMGKEIKFLLHFVKESKQDESGMPNNRFLAERTGGTYSTLKVQPAELEDSGVYFCACSQGGGGYEQYFGPGTRLTVT.

Ten or more counts support this clonotype. The chain couples TRBV29-1 to TRBJ2-5; 7 bases are a match to TRBD2. Germline CDR1 and CDR2: SQVTM and ANQGSEA. The junction had 4 bases not matched to a gene; V was cut back by 4 bases and J by 5 bases. The CDR3 is made up of 12 amino acids. CDR3 protein: CSVVTGGETQYF. The CDR3 region has the DNA TGCAGCGTTGTGACCGGGGGGGAGACCCAGTACTTC.

Turning to this clonotype: A read error may explain this, as a much larger clone is one base away. This chain joins TRBV4-3 and TRBJ2-3; the D gene could be TRBD1 or TRBD2 (5 bases each). Per the germline V gene, CDR1 is LGHNA and CDR2 is YSLEER. The CDR3 is made up of 15 amino acids. The CDR3 coding sequence is TGCGCCAACAGCCAAGATTTGGGGGGCACAGATACGCAGTATTTT. Protein: CANSQDLGGTDTQYF.

This sequence joins TRBV6-6 and TRBJ2-7, with 8 bases that match TRBD1. Germline trimming cut 2 bases from V and 5 bases from J; bases unmatched to any gene: 5. The CDR3 has 14 residues. Germline V gene sequence: CDR1 MNHNY, CDR2 SVGAGI (reference sequence). The CDR3 sequence: CASSYETGDHEQYF. CDR3 bases: TGTGCCAGCAGTTACGAGACAGGGGACCACGAGCAGTACTTC.

In this sample, this clonotype turned up a few times. The V gene is TRBV12-3 or TRBV12-4, the J gene TRBJ1-5, with 8 bases lining up with TRBD1. The ends lost 5 bases at V and 2 bases at J; junction bases unmatched: 8. CDR3 length: 16 residues. The DNA of the CDR3 is TGTGCCAGCAGTCGGCAGGGGGCGCAGGGCAATCAGCCCCAGCATTTT. It translates to CASSRQGAQGNQPQHF.

This chain joins TRBV10-2 and TRBJ2-3, with 10 bases identical to TRBD1. Germline trimming cut 2 bases from V and 4 bases from J; bases unmatched to any gene: 12. The germline CDR1 and CDR2 sequences are WSHSY and SAAADI. The CDR3 is 18 amino acids. CDR3 amino acids: CASSEDPRDRGRPDTQYF. The CDR3 DNA reads as TGCGCCAGCAGTGAGGACCCCCGGGACAGGGGACGGCCAGATACGCAGTATTTT.

The chain uses TRBV10-3 and TRBJ2-1, with D perhaps TRBD1 (5 bases). Deletions cut 3 bases from V and 3 bases from J, with 12 bases between. The CDR3 length is 15 residues. The germline CDR1 and CDR2 sequences are ENHRY and SYGVKD. The CDR3 DNA reads as TGTGCCATCAGTGACGCCGTGACAGACTACAATGAGCAGTTCTTC. Translated, it gives CAISDAVTDYNEQFF.

The gene calls are TRBV7-9 and TRBJ1-5, with D tentatively TRBD1 (6 bases). The CDR3 contains 14 residues. V was cut by 4 bases and J by 5 bases, with 12 bases left in between. CDR1 is SEHNR, CDR2 FQNEAQ, per germline (reference sequence). The CDR3 protein is CASSSAGVDQPQHF. CDR3 coding DNA: TGTGCCAGCAGCTCAGCAGGGGTTGATCAGCCCCAGCATTTT.

This clonotype was seen only a few times. The chain couples TRBV5-6 to TRBJ2-3; D gene uncertain. This CDR3 has 15 amino acids. V lost 5 bases and J 1 base, leaving 14 bases between the germline ends. The germline CDR1 and CDR2 sequences are SGHDT and YYEEEE. As DNA, the CDR3 is TGTGCCAGCAGTACTACGAGTAAAGGCACAGATACGCAGTATTTT. As protein: CASSTTSKGTDTQYF.

This clonotype has only a few counts. This rearrangement joins TRBV10-2 to TRBJ2-1; 10 bases map to TRBD2. The germline V gene has CDR1 WSHSY and CDR2 SAAADI. With V trimmed by 0 bases and J by 10 bases, 9 bases remained unmatched. The CDR3 extends over 16 amino acids. CDR3 nucleotide sequence: TGCGCCAGCAGTGAGTCGGAGCGGGGGGGCTTCACCGAGCAGTTCTTC. This encodes CASSESERGGFTEQFF.

The V and J genes are TRBV14 and TRBJ2-7, with D tentatively TRBD2 (7 bases). The CDR3 covers 16 residues. CDR1 SGHDN and CDR2 FVKESK come from the germline V gene. Trimming removed 0 bases at V and 3 bases at J, with 15 bases between. This CDR3 is CASSQDRGGIFYEQYF. The DNA for the CDR3 is TGTGCCAGCAGCCAAGATAGGGGGGGAATCTTCTACGAGCAGTACTTC.

This clonotype was counted a single time. The chain uses TRBV20-1 and TRBJ2-3; TRBD2 matches 9 bases. There are 12 residues in the CDR3. CDR1 and CDR2 (germline): DFQATT, SNEGSKA (reference sequence). V was clipped by 3 bases and J by 6 bases; unmatched bases: 1. The CDR3 loop is CSARSGGDTQYF. CDR3 sequence (DNA): TGCAGTGCTAGGAGCGGGGGGGATACGCAGTATTTT.

The V call is TRBV19, the J call TRBJ1-3; D remains unclear. Trimming removed 3 bases from V and 0 bases from J, with 9 bases in between. Germline values: CDR1 LNHDA, CDR2 SQIVND (reference sequence). CDR3 length: 15 residues. The CDR3 loop reads CASSIRALSGNTIYF. CDR3 DNA sequence: TGTGCCAGTAGTATCCGGGCCCTCTCTGGAAACACCATATATTTT. The variable domain in full, completed from reference TRBV19 and TRBJ1-3, reads DGGITQSPKYLFRKEGQNVTLSCEQNLNHDAMYWYRQDPGQGLRLIYYSQIVNDFQKGDIAEGYSVSREKKESFPLTVTSAQKNPTAFYLCASSIRALSGNTIYFGEGSWLTVV.

This clonotype was observed many times. The rearrangement uses TRBV5-1 and TRBJ1-2; TRBD1 matches at 8 bases. The length of the CDR3 is 14 residues. J gave up 2 bases and V 4 bases, and 4 bases lay outside the gene matches. Germline V gene lookup returns CDR1 SGHRS and CDR2 YFSETQ. The CDR3 nucleotides read TGCGCCAGCAGCGAAAGGACAGGGAACTATGGCTACACCTTC. It encodes CASSERTGNYGYTF.

This chain links TRBV7-2 with TRBJ1-6; 8 positions agree with TRBD1. Germline assignment: CDR1 SGHTA and CDR2 FQGNSA. V dropped 0 bases and J dropped 5; count of bases not matched to a gene: 3. CDR3 length equals 16 residues. For the CDR3, the DNA is TGTGCCAGCAGCTTAGCTGACAGGGGTAATAATTCACCCCTCCACTTT. As protein: CASSLADRGNNSPLHF.